This T cell receptor beta chain was sequenced during a study of shared clonotypes between healthy human individuals. Study results and caveats: Rarefaction curves obtained for sorted subsets showed sequencing incomplete despite large depth. Limited genetic and exposure-history diversity came from having few donors.

Remarks on this clone: The antigen remains unidentified.

In germline, CDR1 is SGHNT, CDR2 YYREEE (reference sequence). V was trimmed by 5 bases and J by 3 bases, leaving 17 bases between them. The CDR3 runs to 15 residues. Naive CD8 cells lacked CD45RO and underwent positive selection for CCR7, leaving out terminally differentiated effector memory CD45RA+ cells. Per the original methods: ImmunoSEQ junction-only sequences lacked quality scores, so their filtering differed. Measured with immunoSEQ multiplex PCR; TCRdb has only the in-frame clones, and not every one. V and J calls and clone size are given by that table; D and trimming were obtained from the DNA. The sample records hundreds of thousands of clones, about 95% being singletons.

This sequence originates from a woman aged 25 to 39 in good health. Sequencing was performed on naive CD8+ T cells sorted from blood. The V gene is TRBV5-4, the J gene TRBJ1-1; the D gene is possibly TRBD1 (6 bases). DNA of the CDR3: TGTGCCAGCAGTATACGTCATCAGGGGCACACTGAAGCTTTCTTT. Protein: CASSIRHQGHTEAFF. The full variable domain, rest sourced from reference TRBV5-4 and TRBJ1-1, is ETGVTQSPTHLIKTRGQQVTLRCSSQSGHNTVSWYQQALGQGPQFIFQYYREEENGRGNFPPRFSGLQFPNYSSELNVNALELDDSALYLCASSIRHQGHTEAFFGQGTRLTVV.